Shown below are 20 T cell receptor beta chains from a single sample sequenced in a study of technical replicates of blood from a handful of donors. TCRdb's copy holds only in-frame clones and misses some; the assay was immunoSEQ multiplex PCR. This sample has approximately 49,000 clones, with roughly 90% found just once. The sample was PBMCs. The receptors were sampled from a human donor in good health. Some clones in this sample may be carry-over from other donors' samples.

The chain carries TRBV7-3 and TRBJ1-2, with D perhaps TRBD1 (5 bases). CDR3 size: 13 residues. CDR1 and CDR2 from the germline V gene are SGHTA and FQGTGA. Trimming cost V 0 bases and J 6 bases, with 8 bases left between them. The CDR3 loop reads CASSLTTGDGYTF. CDR3 DNA: TGTGCCAGCAGCTTAACAACGGGGGATGGCTACACCTTC.

The genes are TRBV28 and TRBJ2-5; 7 positions match TRBD1. Germline V gene data show CDR1 as MDHEN and CDR2 as SYDVKM. The CDR3 spans 15 residues. The V gene end was trimmed by 6 bases and the J gene end by 3 bases; junction bases not matched to a gene: 10. CDR3 sequence: CASRSFRGWKETQYF. In nucleotides, the CDR3 is TGTGCCAGCAGGTCGTTCAGGGGGTGGAAAGAGACCCAGTACTTC.

The rearrangement joins TRBV18 to TRBJ1-1; 7 bases map to TRBD1. The CDR3 extends over 14 amino acids. V gave up 6 bases and J gave up 0 bases; unmatched junction bases: 4. Germline V lookup: CDR1 KGHSH, CDR2 LQKENI. CDR3 coding DNA: TGTGCCAGCTCTCGACAGGGCATGAACACTGAAGCTTTCTTT. Residues: CASSRQGMNTEAFF.

V usage is TRBV5-5 and J usage is TRBJ2-2; 10 bases agree with TRBD1. The CDR3 consists of 16 residues. With 3 bases clipped from V and 0 bases from J, the junction kept 2 bases outside the gene matches. CDR1 SGHKS and CDR2 YYEKEE come from the germline V gene (reference sequence). CDR3 in DNA: TGTGCCAGCAGCTGGGGACAGGGGCCGAACACCGGGGAGCTGTTTTTT. Translation gives CASSWGQGPNTGELFF.

The chain uses TRBV29-1 and TRBJ2-5; weak D call: TRBD1 (5 bases). With 4 bases removed from V and 2 bases from J, the gap between germline ends came to 11 bases. Germline V gives CDR1 SQVTM, CDR2 ANQGSEA. CDR3 size: 13 residues. This CDR3 is CSVASGRQETQYF. The DNA for the CDR3 is TGCAGCGTTGCGTCAGGGCGGCAAGAGACCCAGTACTTC.

The chain uses TRBV20-1 and TRBJ2-7; 7 bases match TRBD2. This CDR3 has 11 amino acids. Germline trimming cut 5 bases from V and 7 bases from J; bases unmatched to any gene: 5. Germline CDR1 and CDR2: DFQATT and SNEGSKA (reference sequence). CDR3 sequence (DNA): TGCAGTGCTTCCGGGACTAATGAGCAGTACTTC. Its protein is CSASGTNEQYF.

This chain connects TRBV7-9 to TRBJ2-1; possibly TRBD1 for D (7 bases). Germline V gives CDR1 SEHNR, CDR2 FQNEAQ (reference sequence). V dropped 5 bases and J dropped 3 bases, with 23 bases sitting between them. The CDR3 runs 18 residues. The CDR3, as DNA: TGTGCCAGCAGCCCCCGCAGGGGGTGGGACTTAGACTACAATGAGCAGTTCTTC. Amino acids: CASSPRRGWDLDYNEQFF. Full variable domain (missing parts from reference TRBV7-9 and TRBJ2-1): DTGVSQNPRHKITKRGQNVTFRCDPISEHNRLYWYRQTLGQGPEFLTYFQNEAQLEKSRLLSDRFSAERPKGSFSTLEIQRTEQGDSAMYLCASSPRRGWDLDYNEQFFGPGTRLTVL.

V and J are TRBV7-2 and TRBJ1-2, with TRBD1 identical over 8 bases. There are 14 residues in the CDR3. Losses at the gene ends were 1 base for V and 4 bases for J; bases not matched to a gene: 2. From germline, CDR1 is SGHTA and CDR2 FQGNSA. The CDR3 nucleotides are TGTGCCAGCAGCTTAGGACAGGGGTCCTATGGCTACACCTTC. Translating it yields CASSLGQGSYGYTF.

The V call is TRBV10-3, the J call TRBJ2-1, with a weak D call TRBD2 (5 bases). The V gene's germline CDR1 is ENHRY and CDR2 SYGVKD. This CDR3 has 14 residues. Trimming left V 6 bases short and J 5 bases short, with 14 bases between. The CDR3 nucleotides are TGTGCCATCAGACTAGACTCCGCAGACAATGAGCAGTTCTTC. Protein: CAIRLDSADNEQFF.

The chain has TRBV7-9 and TRBJ1-2; maybe TRBD1 (6 bases). Germline lookup yields CDR1 SEHNR and CDR2 FQNEAQ (reference sequence). The CDR3 runs to 13 residues. V was shortened by 5 bases and J by 6 bases, with 13 bases between the two germline ends. DNA of the CDR3: TGTGCCAGCAGCCTCGCAGGGGCGCATGGCTACACCTTC. It encodes CASSLAGAHGYTF.

The gene calls are TRBV5-4 and TRBJ1-2; 9 nucleotides agree with TRBD1. The germline V gene encodes CDR1 SGHNT and CDR2 YYREEE (reference sequence). V lost 1 base and J lost 5; bases outside the gene matches: 9. The CDR3 totals 16 residues. This CDR3 reads CASSLFGGTGTYGYTF. CDR3 DNA: TGTGCCAGCAGCTTGTTTGGAGGGACAGGGACATATGGCTACACCTTC.

V and J are TRBV28 and TRBJ2-5; possibly TRBD1 for D (6 bases). Trimming shortened V by 2 bases and J by 7 bases, and 14 bases separated the two germline ends. CDR1 is MDHEN, CDR2 SYDVKM, per germline. The CDR3 has 14 amino acids. In DNA form, the CDR3 reads TGTGCCAGCAGTTTACTCCAGGGGCTGGGGACCCAGTACTTC. Translating it yields CASSLLQGLGTQYF.

CDR3 sequence (DNA): TGTGCCATCAATAGCAGGTGGGAGGGCGAGCAGTACTTC. Translation: CAINSRWEGEQYF. V and J are TRBV10-3 and TRBJ2-7; 7 nucleotides agree with TRBD2. CDR1 is ENHRY, CDR2 SYGVKD, per germline. CDR3 length equals 13 residues. V shed 7 bases, J shed 6 bases, and the junction held 9 bases outside the gene matches.

The genes are TRBV6-4 and TRBJ2-1, with TRBD2 identical over 10 bases. In germline, CDR1 is MRHNA, CDR2 SNTAGT. V lost 0 bases, J lost 15 bases, and 5 bases stayed unmatched. This CDR3 comprises 13 residues. CDR3 amino acids: CASSDSGASGRFF. Here the CDR3 DNA reads TGTGCCAGCAGTGACTCGGGGGCTAGCGGGAGGTTCTTC.

The genes are TRBV5-4 and TRBJ1-1, with 9 bases fitting TRBD1. Per the germline V gene, CDR1 is SGHNT and CDR2 is YYREEE (reference sequence). Trimming took 2 bases from V and 2 from J; bases not matched to a gene: 7. The CDR3 covers 16 residues. CDR3 coding DNA: TGTGCCAGCAGCTTAGGACAGGGGATACTTAACACTGAAGCTTTCTTT. Translated, it gives CASSLGQGILNTEAFF.

This chain links TRBV6-5 with TRBJ2-2, with 8 bases identical to TRBD2. The CDR3 contains 15 residues. Germline lookup yields CDR1 MNHEY and CDR2 SVGAGI. Unmatched junction bases numbered 4, after V lost 7 bases and J lost 0 bases. CDR3: CASTTGGANTGELFF. CDR3 DNA sequence: TGTGCCAGCACCACGGGAGGGGCGAACACCGGGGAGCTGTTTTTT.

The V and J genes are TRBV15 and TRBJ1-4, with 10 bases matching TRBD1. The CDR3 contains 16 residues. CDR1 is LNHNV and CDR2 is YYDKDF in the germline V gene (reference sequence). J lost 11 bases, V lost 1 base, and 10 bases had no gene match. The CDR3 sequence is CATSRGGGQGDRKLFF. The CDR3 coding sequence is TGTGCCACCAGCAGAGGTGGAGGACAGGGGGATCGGAAACTGTTTTTT.

The chain couples TRBV6-4 to TRBJ2-7, with 8 bases matching TRBD2. J gave up 2 bases and V 3 bases, and 9 bases lay outside the gene matches. Germline values: CDR1 MRHNA, CDR2 SNTAGT. The CDR3 sequence is 16 residues long. The CDR3: CASSEPPSGHAYEQYF. The CDR3 coding sequence is TGTGCCAGCAGTGAGCCCCCTAGCGGGCACGCCTACGAGCAGTACTTC.

The chain joins TRBV7-9 to TRBJ2-1, with D unclear. This CDR3 is built from 18 residues. Germline assignment: CDR1 SEHNR and CDR2 FQNEAQ (reference sequence). Trimming cost V 0 bases and J 6 bases, with 21 bases left between them. The CDR3 here is CASSLALPQIIHANEQFF. The DNA for the CDR3 is TGTGCCAGCAGCTTAGCCCTGCCGCAGATCATTCACGCCAATGAGCAGTTCTTC.

This sequence joins TRBV15 and TRBJ2-1, with no clear D. This CDR3 contains 19 residues. Germline V gene lookup returns CDR1 LNHNV and CDR2 YYDKDF (reference sequence). V was cut by 0 bases and J by 9 bases, with 27 bases left in between. The CDR3 DNA sequence: TGTGCCACCAGCAGAGAGCATCCATCCCTGACCGGGTCCCACGGTGAGCAGTTCTTC. Encoded protein: CATSREHPSLTGSHGEQFF.